This T cell receptor (beta chain) came from a study of T-cell memory formation after mild COVID-19. Study-level background: Largely, the TCR clusters proved donor specific. General study findings and limits: Second-wave clones that peaked on day 37 lacked confirmed SARS-CoV-2 specificity. Cross-reactive memory apparently joined, as some responding clones appeared in pre-infection memory.

V gave up 8 bases and J gave up 5 bases; unmatched junction bases: 10. The length of the CDR3 is 15 residues. One entry per CDR3 protein results from TCRdb running MiXCR on the 5' RACE reads. The sample lists hundreds of thousands of distinct CDR3 sequences; 25% were seen once. In regard to this clonotype: The antigen is not known.

The chain is built from TRBV12-3 or TRBV12-4 and TRBJ2-3; 10 nucleotides match TRBD2. Sequencing was carried out using PBMCs or a T cell subset sorted from them (not recorded which). The clonotype originates from an adult woman who had mild COVID-19 (a few samples of this study predate the infection). Cell type and time point are not known. The CDR3 DNA reads as TGTGCCAGCTGCCCGGCAAGCGGGGGGGTAGATACGCAGTATTTT. It encodes CASCPASGGVDTQYF.